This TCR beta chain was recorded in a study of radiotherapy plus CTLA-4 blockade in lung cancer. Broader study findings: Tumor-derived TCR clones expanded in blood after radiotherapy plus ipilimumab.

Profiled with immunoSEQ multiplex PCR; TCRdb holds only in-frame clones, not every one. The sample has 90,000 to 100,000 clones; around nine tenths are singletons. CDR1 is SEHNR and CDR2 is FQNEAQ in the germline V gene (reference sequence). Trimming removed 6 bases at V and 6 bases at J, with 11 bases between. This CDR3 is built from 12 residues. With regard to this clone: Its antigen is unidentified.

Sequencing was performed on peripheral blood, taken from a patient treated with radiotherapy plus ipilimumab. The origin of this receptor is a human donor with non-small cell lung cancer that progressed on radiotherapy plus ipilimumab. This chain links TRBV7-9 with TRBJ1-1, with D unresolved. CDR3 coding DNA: TGTGCCAGCAGAAACGAGGTTGCTGAAGCTTTCTTT. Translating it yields CASRNEVAEAFF.